The rows below give T cell receptor beta chains drawn from one sample of a study of T cell responses to AZD1222 COVID-19 vaccine. Method: immunoSEQ multiplex PCR; TCRdb's copy keeps in-frame clones and lacks some. The data show about 120,000 clones, about 90% seen once. Sequencing was performed on peripheral blood, taken on day 0 of AZD1222 vaccination. The receptors derive from an adult in good health. The CDR3 runs from the conserved cysteine through the conserved F or W. D genes are given only for firm matches. Only some rows state a clone size, as once, few, many or a class for expanded clones.

abundance	v_gene	d_gene	j_gene	CDR3aa	CDR3nt
-	TRBV4-1	TRBD1	TRBJ2-7	CASSQPRDRINEQYF	TGCGCCAGCAGCCAGCCCCGGGACAGGATAAACGAGCAGTACTTC
many	TRBV19	-	TRBJ1-1	CASHRTYTEAFF	TGTGCCAGCCATCGGACGTACACTGAAGCTTTCTTT
few	TRBV28	TRBD1	TRBJ1-5	CASRGQMGNQPQHF	TGTGCCAGCAGGGGACAGATGGGGAATCAGCCCCAGCATTTT
-	TRBV2	-	TRBJ1-1	CASRLGLERNTEAFF	TGTGCCAGCAGGCTCGGACTGGAGAGGAACACTGAAGCTTTCTTT
-	TRBV6-5	TRBD1	TRBJ1-1	CASSYRQGGTEAFF	TGTGCCAGCAGTTACCGACAGGGGGGCACTGAAGCTTTCTTT
-	TRBV7-9	-	TRBJ1-4	CATTTRAGLIEKLFF	TGTGCCACCACAACCCGCGCGGGACTGATTGAAAAACTGTTTTTT
-	TRBV29-1	-	TRBJ1-1	CSLTWGATEAFF	TGCAGCCTAACCTGGGGGGCCACTGAAGCTTTCTTT
-	TRBV24-1	-	TRBJ2-2	CATSDPGPQTGELFF	TGTGCCACCAGTGATCCCGGACCTCAGACCGGGGAGCTGTTTTTT
-	TRBV10-3	TRBD2	TRBJ2-1	CAISETGGYNEQFF	TGTGCCATCAGTGAGACGGGGGGTTACAATGAGCAGTTCTTC
-	TRBV27	-	TRBJ1-2	CASSPYPGHLFYGYTF	TGTGCCAGCAGTCCCTATCCGGGACACTTGTTCTATGGCTACACCTTC
-	TRBV28	-	TRBJ2-7	CASSLFDRYEQYF	TGTGCCAGCAGTTTATTCGACCGATACGAGCAGTACTTC
-	TRBV20-1	-	TRBJ2-1	CSAKWSEQFF	TGCAGTGCTAAATGGTCTGAGCAGTTCTTC
-	TRBV18	TRBD1	TRBJ1-1	CASSASEGAKNTEAFF	TGTGCCAGCTCAGCTTCGGAGGGGGCGAAGAACACTGAAGCTTTCTTT
-	TRBV7-8	-	TRBJ1-5	CASSYSRGNNQPQHF	TGTGCCAGCAGCTATAGCAGGGGAAACAATCAGCCCCAGCATTTT
-	TRBV2	-	TRBJ1-6	CASSDNNSPLHF	TGTGCCAGCAGTGATAATAATTCACCCCTCCACTTT
-	TRBV15	-	TRBJ1-2	CATSRNPDMNGYTF	TGTGCCACCAGCAGAAACCCCGACATGAACGGCTACACCTTC
-	TRBV14	TRBD1	TRBJ2-2	CARGQGPSPDTGELFF	TGTGCCAGGGGACAGGGCCCTTCTCCGGACACCGGGGAGCTGTTTTTT
-	TRBV27	TRBD1	TRBJ1-2	CASRPGQGGGYTF	TGTGCCAGCAGGCCGGGACAGGGCGGAGGCTACACCTTC
-	TRBV18	TRBD2	TRBJ2-7	CASSREREQYF	TGTGCCAGCTCGCGGGAGAGGGAGCAGTACTTC
-	TRBV21-1	-	TRBJ1-5	CASSAWQPQHF	TGTGCCAGCAGCGCATGGCAGCCCCAGCATTTT